This T cell receptor (beta chain) was retrieved from a study of T cell responses to AZD1222 COVID-19 vaccine. Whole-study findings and limits: In the spike-specific TCR repertoire, nearly half reportedly target unmutated variant regions. Spike-spanning, vaccine-associated CD4 TCRs were dominant at 160-218 and 743-854.

The V gene's germline CDR1 is ENHRY and CDR2 SYGVKD. The CDR3 totals 15 residues. V was shortened by 2 bases and J by 2 bases, with 10 bases between the two germline ends. Notes on this clone: As yet, its antigen is unknown.

Measured with immunoSEQ multiplex PCR; TCRdb has only the in-frame clones, and not every one. The sample has almost 70,000 clones, 75% to 85% seen once; the top ten hold 11% to 15%. Sequences were derived from peripheral blood, sampled 28 days after the second AZD1222 dose. This TCR was recovered from an adult who received the AZD1222 COVID-19 vaccine. V is TRBV10-3 and J is TRBJ2-1; maybe TRBD2 (7 bases). The CDR3 region is CAISEPGGTYNEQFF. Written as DNA, the CDR3 is TGTGCCATCAGTGAGCCGGGGGGCACCTACAATGAGCAGTTCTTC.